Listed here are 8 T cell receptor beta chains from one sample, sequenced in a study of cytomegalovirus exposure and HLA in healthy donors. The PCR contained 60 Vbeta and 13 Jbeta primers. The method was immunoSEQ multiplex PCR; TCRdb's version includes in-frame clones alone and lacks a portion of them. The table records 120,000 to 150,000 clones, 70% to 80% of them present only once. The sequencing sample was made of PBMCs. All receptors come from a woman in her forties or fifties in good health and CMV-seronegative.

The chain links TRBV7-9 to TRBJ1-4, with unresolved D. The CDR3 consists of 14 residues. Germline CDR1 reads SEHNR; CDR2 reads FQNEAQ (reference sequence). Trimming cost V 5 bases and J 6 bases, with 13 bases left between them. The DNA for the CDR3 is TGTGCCAGCAGCACCGGGGTAGGGTATGAAAAACTGTTTTTT. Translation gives CASSTGVGYEKLFF.

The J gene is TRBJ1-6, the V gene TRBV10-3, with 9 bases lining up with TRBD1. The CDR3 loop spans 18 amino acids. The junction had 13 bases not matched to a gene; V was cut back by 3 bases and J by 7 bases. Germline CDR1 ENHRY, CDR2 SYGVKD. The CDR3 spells CAISDSAGTGLQNSPLHF. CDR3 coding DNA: TGTGCCATCAGTGATTCCGCCGGGACAGGGTTACAGAATTCACCCCTCCACTTT.

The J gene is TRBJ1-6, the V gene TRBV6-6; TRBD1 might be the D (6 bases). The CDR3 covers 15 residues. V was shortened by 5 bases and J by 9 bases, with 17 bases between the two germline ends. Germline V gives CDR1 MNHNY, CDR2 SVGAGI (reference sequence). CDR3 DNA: TGTGCCAGCAGTAGCCAGACAGGAAAGGGTTCACCCCTCCACTTT. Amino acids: CASSSQTGKGSPLHF.

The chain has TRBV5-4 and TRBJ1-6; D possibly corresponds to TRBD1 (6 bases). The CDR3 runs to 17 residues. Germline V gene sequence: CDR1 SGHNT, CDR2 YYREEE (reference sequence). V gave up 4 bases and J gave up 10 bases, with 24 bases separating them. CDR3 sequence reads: CASSTDPTGLSGSPLHF. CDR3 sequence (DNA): TGTGCCAGCAGCACCGATCCTACAGGGTTATCAGGGTCACCCCTCCACTTT.

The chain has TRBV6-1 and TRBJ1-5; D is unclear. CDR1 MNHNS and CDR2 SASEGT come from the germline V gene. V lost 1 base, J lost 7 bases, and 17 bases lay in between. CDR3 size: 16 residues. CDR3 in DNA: TGTGCCAGCAGTGAAGGCGGGCTCCAAGGCAGACAGCCCCAGCATTTT. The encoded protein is CASSEGGLQGRQPQHF.

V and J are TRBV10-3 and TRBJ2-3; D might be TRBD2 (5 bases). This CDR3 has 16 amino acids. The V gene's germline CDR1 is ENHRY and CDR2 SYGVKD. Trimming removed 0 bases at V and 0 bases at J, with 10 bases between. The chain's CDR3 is CAISESPAASTDTQYF. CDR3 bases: TGTGCCATCAGTGAGTCCCCAGCGGCTAGCACAGATACGCAGTATTTT.

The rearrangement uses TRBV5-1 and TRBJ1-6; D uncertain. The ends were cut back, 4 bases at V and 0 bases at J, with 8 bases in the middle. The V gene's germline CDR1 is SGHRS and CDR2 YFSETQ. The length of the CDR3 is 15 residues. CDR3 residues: CASSTLSSYNSPLHF. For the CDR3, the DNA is TGCGCCAGCAGCACCCTGAGCTCCTATAATTCACCCCTCCACTTT.

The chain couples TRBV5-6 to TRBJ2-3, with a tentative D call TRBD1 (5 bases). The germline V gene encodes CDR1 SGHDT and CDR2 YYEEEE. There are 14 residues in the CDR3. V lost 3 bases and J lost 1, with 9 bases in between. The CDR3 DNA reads TGTGCCAGCAGCTCGGAGACAGGCACAGATACGCAGTATTTT. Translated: CASSSETGTDTQYF.